These T cell receptor beta chains were read from a single sample in a study of T cell responses to AZD1222 COVID-19 vaccine. Assay used: immunoSEQ multiplex PCR; TCRdb lists only in-frame clones, some missing. The profile shows around 130,000 clones, roughly nine tenths of them singletons. The sample was peripheral blood, taken 28 days after the second AZD1222 dose. The receptors here all came from an adult who received the AZD1222 COVID-19 vaccine. CDR3s include the opening cysteine and the closing phenylalanine or tryptophan. The D gene is left open where the match is weak. The listing skips clone size in some rows; elsewhere it reads once, few, many or a size class.

V	J	size	D	CDR3	DNA
TRBV5-6	TRBJ1-5	-	-	CASSWGFLGGQPQHF	TGTGCCAGCAGCTGGGGGTTTTTAGGGGGTCAGCCCCAGCATTTT
TRBV3-1/TRBV3-2	TRBJ2-1	-	TRBD2	CASSQVGTSGSSYNEQFF	TGTGCCAGCAGCCAAGTTGGGACTAGCGGGAGCTCCTACAATGAGCAGTTCTTC
TRBV4-3	TRBJ2-7	few	-	CASSQADTFGEQYF	TGCGCCAGCAGCCAAGCGGATACCTTCGGCGAGCAGTACTTC
TRBV7-3	TRBJ1-2	-	-	CASSLTRGESYTF	TGTGCCAGCAGCCTCACCAGAGGGGAGAGCTACACCTTC
TRBV15	TRBJ2-1	-	TRBD2	CATSRDRGTRTPNEQFF	TGTGCCACCAGCAGAGATCGGGGGACTAGGACCCCCAATGAGCAGTTCTTC
TRBV10-1	TRBJ2-5	-	TRBD2	CASSLAGAETQYF	TGCGCCAGCAGTTTAGCGGGAGCAGAGACCCAGTACTTC
TRBV3-1/TRBV3-2	TRBJ1-3	-	-	CASSQDPSGNTIYF	TGTGCCAGCAGCCAAGATCCGTCTGGAAACACCATATATTTT
TRBV5-1	TRBJ1-1	once	TRBD1	CASRTGRTGEAFF	TGCGCCAGCCGTACGGGGAGGACAGGGGAAGCTTTCTTT
TRBV7-2	TRBJ2-7	-	TRBD2	CASSVGLASEQYF	TGTGCCAGCAGCGTGGGACTAGCGTCCGAGCAGTACTTC
TRBV5-1	TRBJ1-1	-	-	CASSLGQSPLEAFF	TGCGCCAGCAGCTTGGGGCAGTCTCCCCTCGAAGCTTTCTTT
TRBV4-3	TRBJ2-1	-	TRBD2	CASSRIAGMNEQFF	TGCGCCAGCAGCCGGATAGCGGGGATGAATGAGCAGTTCTTC
TRBV19	TRBJ2-2	-	-	CASRIRDWPPGELFF	TGTGCCAGCCGGATCCGGGACTGGCCGCCCGGGGAGCTGTTTTTT
TRBV2	TRBJ1-2	-	-	CAGAMEMGGYTF	TGTGCCGGGGCCATGGAAATGGGAGGCTACACCTTC
TRBV5-4	TRBJ2-3	-	-	CASSLDQQDTQYF	TGTGCCAGCAGCTTGGATCAGCAAGATACGCAGTATTTT
TRBV2	TRBJ1-6	few	-	CASTGRGDSPLHF	TGTGCCAGCACGGGCAGGGGAGATTCACCCCTCCACTTT
TRBV5-4	TRBJ1-6	few	TRBD1	CASSLERFTGDNSPLHF	TGTGCCAGCAGCTTGGAAAGGTTTACAGGGGATAATTCACCCCTCCACTTT
TRBV4-1	TRBJ1-4	-	-	CASSQRRQFVTLTNEKLFF	TGCGCCAGCAGCCAGAGGAGGCAGTTTGTCACGCTTACTAATGAAAAACTGTTTTTT
TRBV27	TRBJ2-3	-	-	CASSLWRGEGGADTQYF	TGTGCCAGCAGTTTATGGAGGGGAGAAGGAGGCGCAGATACGCAGTATTTT
TRBV27	TRBJ1-1	-	-	CASIPWGGLNTEAFF	TGTGCCAGCATCCCCTGGGGCGGTTTGAACACTGAAGCTTTCTTT
TRBV30	TRBJ1-6	-	-	CAWSGGFRPPLHF	TGTGCCTGGAGCGGAGGGTTTAGGCCACCCCTCCACTTT
TRBV4-1	TRBJ2-3	-	-	CASSQRMNTDTQYF	TGCGCCAGCAGCCAGCGTATGAACACAGATACGCAGTATTTT
TRBV18	TRBJ2-7	-	TRBD2	CASSLGLAGGEQYF	TGTGCCAGCTCACTGGGACTAGCGGGAGGAGAGCAGTACTTC
TRBV7-9	TRBJ1-6	-	TRBD1	CASSSRQGGNSPLHF	TGTGCCAGCAGCTCGAGACAGGGAGGCAATTCACCCCTCCACTTT